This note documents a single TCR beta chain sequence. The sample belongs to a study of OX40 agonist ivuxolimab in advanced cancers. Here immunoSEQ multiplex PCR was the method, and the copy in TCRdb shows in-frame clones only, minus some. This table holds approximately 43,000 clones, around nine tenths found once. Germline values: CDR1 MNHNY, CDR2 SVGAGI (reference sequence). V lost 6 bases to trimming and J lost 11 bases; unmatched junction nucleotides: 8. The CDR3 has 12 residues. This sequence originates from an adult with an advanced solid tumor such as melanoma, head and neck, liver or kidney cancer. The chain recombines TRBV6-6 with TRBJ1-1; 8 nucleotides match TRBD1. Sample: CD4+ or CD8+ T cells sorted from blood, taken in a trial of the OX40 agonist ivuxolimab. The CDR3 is CASSQRTGMAFF. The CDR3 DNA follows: TGTGCCAGCAGCCAAAGGACAGGGATGGCTTTCTTT.